This record concerns one T cell receptor (beta chain) sequence. This sample is part of a study of blood T cell repertoires in COVID-19. Study context: Acute and convalescent COVID-19 specimens originated in the United States, Italy and Spain.

Per germline, CDR1 MDHEN and CDR2 SYDVKM. The length of the CDR3 is 17 residues. V was trimmed by 6 bases and J by 0 bases, leaving 18 bases between them. Authors' methods: Estimation of nucleated cell counts was performed using reference gene primer amplification. Profiling relied on immunoSEQ multiplex PCR, and the TCRdb table lists in-frame clones only, not all of them. V, J and clone size are taken as reported in that table, and D and trimming were inferred from the DNA itself. The table has 150,000 to 200,000 clones, approximately 79% seen once. Sequenced material: peripheral blood. The TCR was taken from a woman aged 80 or over with acute or convalescent COVID-19. The chain couples TRBV28 to TRBJ1-5, with TRBD1 as a possible D gene (6 bases). As DNA, the CDR3 is TGTGCCAGCAGCCCCGGACAGTGGGGTTATAGCAATCAGCCCCAGCATTTT. This sequence encodes CASSPGQWGYSNQPQHF.